Here is one T cell receptor beta chain with its context. This clonotype was counted many times. Its antigen remains unidentified. Base qualities were left out, and no much larger clone turns up one base away. The data stem from a study of human T cells and chemical hapten exposure (dated by TCRdb to about 2021). About the study as a whole: For sensitization, 2% DPC in acetone was applied to a roughly 2 cm by roughly 2 cm area of upper inner arm skin. Patient blood was sampled pre-sensitization (week 0) and at 2, 6 and about 24 weeks after DPC sensitization. For TCR sequencing, blood came from 25 to 35 alopecia patients at anywhere from one to four time points (pre-sensitization, 2, 6 and 24 weeks). Alopecia areata with under or over 50% scalp involvement, alopecia totalis and alopecia universalis were represented in the patient cohort, which was mostly female. Peripheral blood TCR repertoire changes were tracked in vivo in alopecia patients during primary and secondary sensitization to the hapten diphenylcyclopropenone (DPC). Throughout the roughly 25-week study period, patients were also given weekly therapeutic DPC doses on the scalp. Patch testing was done on the upper back using Finn chambers containing 0.01% DPC, and results were scored after 6 days according to International Contact Dermatitis Research Group standards. Libraries were combined into a pool for sequencing, and differences in TCR yield between samples came mainly from small differences in library volumes within the pool.

Here is what the overall study found, with its caveats: All patients had alopecia, a presumed autoimmune disease, so their immune response might differ from that of healthy individuals. A positive correlation was found between the number of PT1 expanded TCRs and patch test score, with significance reached at thresholds 8, 16 and 32 but not 4. Significantly more large CDR3 similarity clusters were formed by expanded TCRs than by pre-sensitization or healthy control sets, consistent with antigen-driven responses. The number of TCRs above 1 in 1000 frequency did not change with DPC sensitization; there was no evidence of global repertoire structure alterations. After repeated subsampling, changes were observed in the strength of the expansion versus patch-test correlation and in the threshold at which the correlation became significant.

The time point label, as the study defines it: patch test 2, 6 weeks after DPC sensitization. Sample treatment or condition, as interpreted from the label and publication: therapeutic diphenylcyclopropenone sensitization with weekly scalp DPC. At every patch-test visit, the blood draw took place before the patch test was put on. Patients were eligible if aged 18 to 70, diagnosed with alopecia and judged suitable for DPC therapy, and pregnant patients were excluded. Unfractionated whole blood was collected in Tempus Blood RNA tubes, and total RNA was extracted from that blood. Library construction relied on RACE. The reads were generated on a NextSeq 500. During library preparation, unique molecular identifiers were attached to individual cDNA molecules so that TCRs could be counted quantitatively and reproducibly. Each blood RNA sample was used to sequence both TCR alpha and TCR beta chains. As for how the authors treated the data: The median number of TCRs per sample was approximately 98,000, ranging from about 23,224 to 690,600. V, J and CDR3 annotation of the TCR reads was carried out using the Decombinator software suite. Every sample was subsampled to the same number of TCRs (28,000) for the PS versus PT1 abundance plots. Expanded TCRs were defined as absent before sensitization and observed at least eight times at the 2-week time point. TCRdb passed the public sequencing reads through fastp at Q25 and MiXCR, retaining productive beta sequences. Rows with a matching CDR3 protein are joined into one entry that keeps the most common DNA and genes. The V and J calls come from TCRdb's annotation, not from the publication. Recorded for this sample are tens of thousands of distinct CDR3 sequences; about 6.6% of them occurred a single time. The top ten clonotypes cover approximately 1.2% of the sample.

Between the V and J ends, shortened by 8 bases and 5 bases respectively, the junction contains 12 bases. Including cysteine and phenylalanine, the CDR3 has 11 amino acids. Only the CDR3 part of the read is kept: 33 bases, read in frame from the first base. CDR1 and CDR2 are read off the germline V gene as SQVTM and ANQGSEA. This clonotype originated in a woman younger than 45 with alopecia areata. Some clones in this sample may be carry-over from other donors' samples. The sequenced sample was whole blood, obtained in connection with sensitization to the hapten diphenylcyclopropenone (DPC). This sequence uses TRBV29-1 and TRBJ2-5; too little of a D gene remains to name it. The DNA sequence follows: TGCAGCTATAACTTCCGGGAGACCCAGTACTTC. It encodes CSYNFRETQYF.